Listed below are T cell receptor beta chains from one sample, sequenced in a study of response to subunit inactivated influenza vaccine. TCRdb recomputed calls from the RT-PCR reads with MiXCR, one row per CDR3 protein. The sample comprises around 490,000 distinct CDR3 sequences, 6% to 9% of which are singletons, and 10% to 15% rests with the top ten. This specimen consisted of PBMCs from blood, obtained roughly 24 months after vaccination. These receptors were obtained from a man aged 45 to 75 who received an inactivated influenza vaccine. CDR3s include the opening cysteine and the closing phenylalanine or tryptophan. The D gene is left open where the match is weak. A clone size is listed for some rows: how often the clone was seen (once, few, many), or a class if it is expanded.

V gene,D gene,clone size,J gene,CDR3 DNA,CDR3 protein
TRBV27,-,-,TRBJ2-7,TGTGCCAGCAGTCCGTCGACAGGAGTAAGCTCCTACGAGCAGTACTTC,CASSPSTGVSSYEQYF
TRBV29-1,-,many,TRBJ1-5,TGCAGCGTCGTTCAGGGGAATGGCAATCAGCCCCAGCATTTT,CSVVQGNGNQPQHF
TRBV14,-,-,TRBJ1-2,TGTGCCAGCAGCCAACAGGGGAGATATGGCTACACCTTC,CASSQQGRYGYTF
TRBV7-9,TRBD2,-,TRBJ2-1,TGTGCCAGCAGCTTCGGACTAGCGGGAGACGATGAGCAGTTCTTC,CASSFGLAGDDEQFF
TRBV12-3/TRBV12-4,TRBD2,many,TRBJ2-5,TGTGCCAGCAGTTCCCTTCTCCGACTAGCGGGGGGGAAAGAGACCCAGTACTTC,CASSSLLRLAGGKETQYF
TRBV5-1,-,many,TRBJ2-3,TGCGCCAGCAGCTTGGATGGGGACCCCACAGATACGCAGTATTTT,CASSLDGDPTDTQYF
TRBV5-1,TRBD2,many,TRBJ2-3,TGCGCCAGCAGCCCAGTAGCGGGAGACACAGATACGCAGTATTTT,CASSPVAGDTDTQYF
TRBV5-1,TRBD2,many,TRBJ2-1,TGCGCCAGCAGCTCCTCCCTAGCGGGAGGTAACAATGAGCAGTTCTTC,CASSSSLAGGNNEQFF
TRBV12-3/TRBV12-4,-,few,TRBJ2-1,TGTGCCAGCAAGGGAGGCGGGGACTACAATGAGCAGTTCTTC,CASKGGGDYNEQFF
TRBV12-3/TRBV12-4,TRBD2,few,TRBJ2-3,TGTGCCAGCAGTTGGATACTAGCGGGGGCCCGCACAGATACGCAGTATTTT,CASSWILAGARTDTQYF
TRBV24-1,TRBD2,-,TRBJ2-2,TGTGCCACCAGTGTCACGGCCGGGGGGTTTGACACCGGGGAGCTGTTTTTT,CATSVTAGGFDTGELFF
TRBV4-3,TRBD2,many,TRBJ2-5,TGCGCCAGCAGCCAAGATTTAATAGCGGGAGGAGAGACCCAGTACTTC,CASSQDLIAGGETQYF
TRBV5-5,-,many,TRBJ2-7,TGTGCCAGCAGTCCCTCCCCAGGGGCCGAGCAGTACTTC,CASSPSPGAEQYF
TRBV7-7,-,-,TRBJ2-1,TGTGCCAGCAGCTCTAGTGCCGCCTCCTCAAGTGAGCAGTTCTTC,CASSSSAASSSEQFF
TRBV12-3/TRBV12-4,-,many,TRBJ2-7,TGTGCCAGCAAAATCGTCGGGGGAGTTGTAAACGAGCAGTACTTC,CASKIVGGVVNEQYF
TRBV5-1,-,few,TRBJ2-1,TGCGCCAGCAGCCAGATGCTAGCGTATGAGCAGTTCTTC,CASSQMLAYEQFF
TRBV20-1,-,few,TRBJ2-5,TGCAGTGCTACCGTGGGGGGACCATACCAAGAGACCCAGTACTTC,CSATVGGPYQETQYF
TRBV27,-,-,TRBJ1-6,TGTGCCAGCATTTGGACCTGCCTCTATAATTCACCCCTCCACTTT,CASIWTCLYNSPLHF
TRBV11-2,TRBD1,many,TRBJ1-5,TGTGCCAGCAGCCAACAGGGGTGGGATCAGCCCCAGCATTTT,CASSQQGWDQPQHF
TRBV20-1,-,few,TRBJ2-3,TGCAGTGCTAGAGATACGGGTAGCGGAGCTGGGACGCAGTATTTT,CSARDTGSGAGTQYF
TRBV7-6,-,few,TRBJ2-1,TGTGCCAGCAGCTCCCTGGTCGATGAGCAGTTCTTC,CASSSLVDEQFF
TRBV20-1,TRBD1,many,TRBJ2-2,TGCAGTGCTAGAGGACAGGGGAACACCGGGGAGCTGTTTTTT,CSARGQGNTGELFF
TRBV20-1,-,many,TRBJ2-3,TGCAGTGCTAGAGATCTTGGGGGGTGGAGCACAGATACGCAGTATTTT,CSARDLGGWSTDTQYF
TRBV6-5,-,-,TRBJ2-6,TGTGCCAGCAGTTACTCGTACTCGGCGCCTGGGGCCAACGTCCTGACTTTC,CASSYSYSAPGANVLTF
TRBV10-3,-,many,TRBJ1-2,TGTGCCATCGGTAGGGACCAGTCTAACTATGGCTACACCTTC,CAIGRDQSNYGYTF
TRBV12-3/TRBV12-4,-,many,TRBJ1-4,TGTGCCAGCGGGACACGGGGTGAAAAACTGTTTTTT,CASGTRGEKLFF
TRBV27,TRBD1,few,TRBJ2-7,TGTGCCAGCAGGACGGACAGGGGGCCCTCCTACGAGCAGTACTTC,CASRTDRGPSYEQYF
TRBV12-3/TRBV12-4,-,few,TRBJ2-5,TGTGCCAGCAGTACGATTGGGGAGACCCAGTACTTC,CASSTIGETQYF
TRBV12-3/TRBV12-4,TRBD1,-,TRBJ1-1,TGTGCCAGCAGAGAGCCCGGGACAGCCGTTAACTTGAACACTGAAGCTTTCTTT,CASREPGTAVNLNTEAFF
TRBV29-1,-,many,TRBJ1-1,TGCAGCGTTGAACTTGTTAGGAGTTCCACTGAAGCTTTCTTT,CSVELVRSSTEAFF
TRBV7-9,-,few,TRBJ1-2,TGTGCCAGCAGCTTAGTGGCAGATCATGGCTACACCTTC,CASSLVADHGYTF
TRBV12-3/TRBV12-4,-,few,TRBJ1-6,TGTGCCAGCAGTCGGGAAGAGCAGTTAGTTTCACCCCTCCACTTT,CASSREEQLVSPLHF
TRBV14,-,few,TRBJ2-5,TGTGCCAGCAGCCACGACTCCGAACCAATGGAGACCCAGTACTTC,CASSHDSEPMETQYF
TRBV12-3/TRBV12-4,-,few,TRBJ2-2,TGTGCCAGCAGTGCGGGACTCCCCAAAACCGGGGAGCTGTTTTTT,CASSAGLPKTGELFF
TRBV20-1,TRBD2,-,TRBJ2-3,TGCAGCACCACCCGAGGGGTAGCGGGAGGGACAGATACGCAGTATTTT,CSTTRGVAGGTDTQYF
TRBV6-1,-,few,TRBJ2-7,TGTGCCAGCCTATCCGGTCTGGACCTCGTCTCCTACGAGCAGTACTTC,CASLSGLDLVSYEQYF
TRBV2,-,few,TRBJ1-4,TGTGCCAGCAGTGAAATAGTCAGGGCAAGAGAAAAACTGTTTTTT,CASSEIVRAREKLFF
TRBV5-1,-,few,TRBJ1-1,TGCGCCAGCAGCCCGATCACTCAGAACACTGAAGCTTTCTTT,CASSPITQNTEAFF
TRBV29-1,-,-,TRBJ2-1,TGCAGCGTTGACCTAGCGCGCTCCTACAATGAGCAGTTCTTC,CSVDLARSYNEQFF
TRBV4-1,-,few,TRBJ1-2,TGCGCCAGCAGCCAAGAACGTCGGGACGGCTACACCTTC,CASSQERRDGYTF